The rows below give T cell receptor beta chains drawn from one sample of a study of cytomegalovirus exposure and HLA in healthy donors. Some clones are missing from TCRdb's copy, which holds only in-frame ones; the method was immunoSEQ multiplex PCR. There are 200,000 to 250,000 clones in the sample; 65% to 80% occur only once, and 0.2% to 0.25% lies in the top ten. Sequencing input: PBMCs. All receptors derive from a girl aged 2 to 9 in good health and CMV-seronegative. CDR3s include the opening cysteine and the closing phenylalanine or tryptophan. A D gene is named only where the DNA matches it firmly.

V gene: TRBV6-4; J gene: TRBJ2-3; D gene: TRBD2; CDR3 protein: CASSTSGGTQYF
V gene: TRBV19; J gene: TRBJ1-2; D gene: -; CDR3 protein: CASSISHQGVLSYTF
V gene: TRBV2; J gene: TRBJ2-2; D gene: -; CDR3 protein: CASSEHRSTGELFF
V gene: TRBV15; J gene: TRBJ1-1; D gene: TRBD1; CDR3 protein: CATSKGLTGGTEAFF
V gene: TRBV7-9; J gene: TRBJ1-3; D gene: TRBD1; CDR3 protein: CASSEPDRDSSGNTIYF
V gene: TRBV5-1; J gene: TRBJ2-1; D gene: -; CDR3 protein: CASSLDSDEQFF
V gene: TRBV18; J gene: TRBJ1-2; D gene: TRBD1; CDR3 protein: CASSPSSGRGLTYGYTF
V gene: TRBV9; J gene: TRBJ1-2; D gene: -; CDR3 protein: CASSVHDLEGYTF
V gene: TRBV9; J gene: TRBJ2-1; D gene: TRBD2; CDR3 protein: CASSVELSRGGNEQFF
V gene: TRBV6-5; J gene: TRBJ2-3; D gene: -; CDR3 protein: CASSYQRNTDTQYF
V gene: TRBV5-5; J gene: TRBJ2-1; D gene: -; CDR3 protein: CASKPGLSSYNEQFF
V gene: TRBV27; J gene: TRBJ1-5; D gene: TRBD1; CDR3 protein: CASSPGGDRAYSNQPQHF
V gene: TRBV9; J gene: TRBJ2-5; D gene: TRBD2; CDR3 protein: CASSPTGGRRETQYF
V gene: TRBV4-1; J gene: TRBJ1-1; D gene: -; CDR3 protein: CASSQRGEDTEAFF
V gene: TRBV7-9; J gene: TRBJ2-5; D gene: -; CDR3 protein: CASSFTEQGWLETQYF
V gene: TRBV7-3; J gene: TRBJ1-1; D gene: -; CDR3 protein: CASSLRRSNTEAFF
V gene: TRBV5-1; J gene: TRBJ1-3; D gene: TRBD1; CDR3 protein: CASSLTQGANTIYF
V gene: TRBV6-5; J gene: TRBJ1-2; D gene: -; CDR3 protein: CASSFGQGVGYTF
V gene: TRBV2; J gene: TRBJ1-2; D gene: TRBD1; CDR3 protein: CASILGQGEVGYTF
V gene: TRBV30; J gene: TRBJ1-2; D gene: TRBD1; CDR3 protein: CAWLTRTGRRDYGYTF
V gene: TRBV30; J gene: TRBJ2-7; D gene: -; CDR3 protein: CAWSPGYYEQYF
V gene: TRBV19; J gene: TRBJ1-1; D gene: -; CDR3 protein: CASNDRSDTEAFF
V gene: TRBV5-4; J gene: TRBJ1-2; D gene: TRBD1; CDR3 protein: CASSSGQGASNYGYTF
V gene: TRBV18; J gene: TRBJ2-2; D gene: -; CDR3 protein: CASSPPPGPGELFF
V gene: TRBV6-5; J gene: TRBJ2-5; D gene: TRBD2; CDR3 protein: CASSYVGLATKETQYF
V gene: TRBV12-5; J gene: TRBJ1-1; D gene: -; CDR3 protein: CASGPGRGGTEAFF
V gene: TRBV5-1; J gene: TRBJ2-7; D gene: -; CDR3 protein: CASSLASTTYEQYF
V gene: TRBV5-1; J gene: TRBJ1-4; D gene: -; CDR3 protein: CASSLWGATNEKLFF
V gene: TRBV4-1; J gene: TRBJ1-5; D gene: -; CDR3 protein: CASSQESGDHSNQPQHF
V gene: TRBV19; J gene: TRBJ2-7; D gene: -; CDR3 protein: CASSIDRGFEQYF
V gene: TRBV5-1; J gene: TRBJ2-7; D gene: -; CDR3 protein: CASSLEGEKGEQYF
V gene: TRBV7-9; J gene: TRBJ2-3; D gene: TRBD1; CDR3 protein: CASSRQGFSTDTQYF
V gene: TRBV18; J gene: TRBJ2-1; D gene: TRBD2; CDR3 protein: CASSPPSGSGDEQFF